This TCR beta chain stems from a study of Graves' ophthalmopathy and Graves' hyperthyroidism. This clonotype was seen a few times. No antigen is known for it. General observations from the study: Most expanded clonotypes in thyroid above 0.001 frequency also showed up in blood.

Patients were left out if they had other autoimmune diseases, uncontrolled infections, pregnancy or lactation. The V and J ends lost 1 base and 4 bases respectively, with 13 bases between them. The CDR3 totals 15 residues. TCR beta CDR3 amplification used RNA transcripts. The workflow started with a first-round RT-PCR run with HTBI primers and then moved on to a second-round multiplex PCR. TCRdb reanalysed the multiplex PCR reads using MiXCR and keeps one entry per CDR3 protein. The data contain about 1.1 million distinct CDR3 sequences, about 35% of them seen just once; the ten biggest clones take up 11%.

The chain carries TRBV12-3 or TRBV12-4 and TRBJ2-5; possibly TRBD2 for D (6 bases). Sample: peripheral blood or thyroid tissue (not recorded which). The sequence derives from an adult man with Graves' hyperthyroidism. The DNA for the CDR3 is TGTGCCAGCAGTTTAGGGAGGGCGAGATCAGAGACCCAGTACTTC. As protein: CASSLGRARSETQYF.